The present TCR beta chain was sequenced within a study of T cells after yellow fever vaccination. CDR1 is MDHEN and CDR2 is SYDVKM in the germline V gene. The ends were cut back, 7 bases at V and 5 bases at J, with 11 bases in the middle. This CDR3 region has 12 residues. Study-level results: Sorted memory subsets showed almost no vaccine-responding clonotypes on day 0.

5'RACE template switching generated TCR cDNA, adding a universal primer site and UMIs. In TCRdb, the 5' RACE reads were re-called with MiXCR into one record per CDR3 protein. The table shows approximately 32,000 distinct CDR3 sequences, with roughly a tenth occurring only once. There are many counts of this clonotype. This TCR was recovered from a man aged 18-30 years who received the YFV17D yellow fever vaccine. Sequencing used PBMCs, either bulk or a sorted T-cell subset (CD4+, CD8+, memory, or dextramer-sorted; not recorded which), obtained roughly 14 days after the first yellow fever vaccination. J is TRBJ1-2 and V is TRBV28, with D possibly TRBD1 on 5 matching bases. This CDR3 is CASTTGPYGYTF. CDR3 nucleotide sequence: TGTGCCAGCACCACGGGACCTTATGGCTACACCTTC.